Included here is one T cell receptor (beta chain) sequence, with context. Its antigen remains unknown. This CDR3 is built from 15 residues. V was pared by 0 bases and J by 3 bases, with 15 bases between. The germline V gene has CDR1 GTSNPN and CDR2 SVGIG (reference sequence). Sequenced by immunoSEQ multiplex PCR; TCRdb stores in-frame clones only, minus some. Among thousands of clones, 88% were seen once, and the ten largest hold around 7.1%. The time point: recipient sample about 28 days before transplant, after cytoreduction. Recipients were bled about 28 days pretransplant and at posttransplant days 30, 100, 180. The data were taken from a study of T cell clonotyping in hematopoietic cell transplantation. Overall study findings and caveats: After transplant, recipient diversity fell while pathologically expanded clonotypes grew through day 180. CD4 and CD8 repertoire contributions could not be separated without sorting. Graft donor and pretransplant recipient Inverse Simpson Index values predicted broader posttransplant TCR diversity.

The chain recombines TRBV30 with TRBJ2-7; no clear D gene. The source is a man between 60 and 75 years old with acute myeloid leukemia. Some clones in this sample may be carry-over from other donors' samples. Source: peripheral blood mononuclear cells, taken before stem cell transplant. The CDR3 nucleotides read TGTGCCTGGAGTGTTGACTCCCTCCCGAACTACGAGCAGTACTTC. This encodes CAWSVDSLPNYEQYF.